This T cell receptor beta chain is drawn from a study of immune evolution from preneoplasia to lung adenocarcinoma. Using immunoSEQ multiplex PCR, the repertoire was profiled, and TCRdb retains in-frame clones only, with some absent. The sample carries roughly 2,700 clones, 81% recorded once. CDR1 SQVTM and CDR2 ANQGSEA come from the germline V gene. The CDR3 contains 12 residues. The ends were cut back, 1 base at V and 7 bases at J, with 10 bases in the middle. This TCR derives from a person aged 60-80 years with lung adenocarcinoma. The chain has TRBV29-1 and TRBJ1-2; D unclear. Input material: FFPE adjacent normal lung tissue. The chain's CDR3 is CSVEGGIGGYTF. In DNA, the CDR3 is TGCAGCGTTGAAGGAGGGATAGGTGGCTACACCTTC.